This T cell receptor (beta chain) was sequenced for a study of cytomegalovirus exposure and HLA in healthy donors. The primer mix had 60 Vbeta and 13 Jbeta primers. Assay used: immunoSEQ multiplex PCR; TCRdb lists only in-frame clones, some missing. Among about 190,000 clones listed, 60% to 85% were seen once. This CDR3 is 15 amino acids long. The V gene's germline CDR1 is SGHVS and CDR2 FQNEAQ. The V end was cut by 1 base, the J end by 4 bases, with 14 bases between. The V and J genes are TRBV7-8 and TRBJ2-7; TRBD1 might be the D (5 bases). The TCR sequence derives from a woman aged 18-30 years in good health and CMV-seronegative. Sequencing was done on a sample of PBMCs. CDR3 sequence reads: CASSLVRQGGYEQYF. The CDR3 DNA is TGTGCCAGCAGCTTAGTTAGGCAGGGTGGATACGAGCAGTACTTC.